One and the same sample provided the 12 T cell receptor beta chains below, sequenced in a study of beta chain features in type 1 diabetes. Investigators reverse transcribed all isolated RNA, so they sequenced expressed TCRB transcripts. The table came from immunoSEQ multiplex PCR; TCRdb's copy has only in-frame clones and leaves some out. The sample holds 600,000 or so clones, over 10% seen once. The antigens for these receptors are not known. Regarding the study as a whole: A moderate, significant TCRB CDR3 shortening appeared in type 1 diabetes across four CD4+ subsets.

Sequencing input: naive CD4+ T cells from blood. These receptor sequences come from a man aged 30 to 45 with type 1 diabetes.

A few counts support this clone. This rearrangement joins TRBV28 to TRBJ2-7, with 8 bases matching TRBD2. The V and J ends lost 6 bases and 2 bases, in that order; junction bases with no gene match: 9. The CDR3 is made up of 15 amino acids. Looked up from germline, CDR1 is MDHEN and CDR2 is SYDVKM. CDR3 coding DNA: TGTGCCAGCAGCCCAGCGGGGGCGTCTACCTACGAGCAGTACTTC. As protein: CASSPAGASTYEQYF.

CDR3 sequence reads: CASSYSGSNQPQHF. DNA for the CDR3: TGTGCCAGCAGTTACTCTGGGAGCAATCAGCCCCAGCATTTT. The genes are TRBV6-6 and TRBJ1-5; D is ambiguous. The CDR3 extends over 14 amino acids. The V gene lost 0 bases and the J gene lost 1 base, with 4 bases spanning the gap. CDR1 and CDR2 from the germline V gene are MNHNY and SVGAGI (reference sequence).

The CDR3 loop reads CASSSGRGTDTQYF. The CDR3 bases are TGTGCCAGCAGCTCAGGCAGGGGAACAGATACGCAGTATTTT. The chain recombines TRBV7-2 with TRBJ2-3, with a possible D match to TRBD1 (6 bases). The V end was cut by 4 bases, the J end by 3 bases, with 11 bases between. The CDR3 length is 14 residues. The germline V gene has CDR1 SGHTA and CDR2 FQGNSA.

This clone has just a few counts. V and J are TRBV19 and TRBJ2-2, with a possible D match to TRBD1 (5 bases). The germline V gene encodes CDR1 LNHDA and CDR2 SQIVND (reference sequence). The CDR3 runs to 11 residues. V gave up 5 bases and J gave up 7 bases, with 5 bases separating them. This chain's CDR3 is CASSQGGELFF. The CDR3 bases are TGTGCCAGTAGTCAGGGCGGGGAGCTGTTTTTT.

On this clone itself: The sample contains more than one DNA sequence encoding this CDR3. The CDR3 nucleotides read TGTGCCAGCAGTACTCAAGGAGAAAAACTGTTTTTT. Its translation is CASSTQGEKLFF. The gene calls are TRBV6-5 and TRBJ1-4; no clear D. CDR1 is MNHEY, CDR2 SVGAGI, per germline. The CDR3 is made up of 12 amino acids. V lost 5 bases and J lost 8, with 9 bases in between.

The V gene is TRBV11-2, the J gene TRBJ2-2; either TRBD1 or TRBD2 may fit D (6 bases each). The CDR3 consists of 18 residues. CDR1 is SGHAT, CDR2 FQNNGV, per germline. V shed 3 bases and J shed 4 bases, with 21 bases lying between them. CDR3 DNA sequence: TGTGCCAGCAGCTTCCGCCGAGAACAGGGAGGTCGCACCGGGGAGCTGTTTTTT. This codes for CASSFRREQGGRTGELFF. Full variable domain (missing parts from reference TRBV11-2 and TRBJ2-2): EAGVAQSPRYKIIEKRQSVAFWCNPISGHATLYWYQQILGQGPKLLIQFQNNGVVDDSQLPKDRFSAERLKGVDSTLKIQPAKLEDSAVYLCASSFRREQGGRTGELFFGEGSRLTVL.

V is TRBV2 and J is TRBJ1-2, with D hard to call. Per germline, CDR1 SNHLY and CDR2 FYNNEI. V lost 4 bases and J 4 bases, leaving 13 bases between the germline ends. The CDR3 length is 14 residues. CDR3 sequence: CASSVSRELYGYTF. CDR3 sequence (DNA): TGTGCCAGCAGTGTTAGTCGGGAGCTCTATGGCTACACCTTC.

The CDR3: CASSQESRQPQHF. CDR3 DNA sequence: TGCGCCAGCAGCCAAGAATCTCGCCAGCCCCAGCATTTT. The V and J genes are TRBV4-3 and TRBJ1-5; no reliable D call. Germline V gives CDR1 LGHNA, CDR2 YSLEER. V was pared by 0 bases and J by 7 bases, with 7 bases between. The CDR3 is 13 amino acids.

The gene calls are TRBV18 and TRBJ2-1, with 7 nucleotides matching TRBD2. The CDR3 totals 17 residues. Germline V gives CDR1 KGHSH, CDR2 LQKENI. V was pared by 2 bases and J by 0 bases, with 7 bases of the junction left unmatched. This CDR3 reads CASSPWTRGSSYNEQFF. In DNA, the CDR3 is TGTGCCAGCTCACCATGGACGCGGGGGAGCTCCTACAATGAGCAGTTCTTC. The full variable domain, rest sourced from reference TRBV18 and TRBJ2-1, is NAGVMQNPRHLVRRRGQEARLRCSPMKGHSHVYWYRQLPEEGLKFMVYLQKENIIDESGMPKERFSAEFPKEGPSILRIQQVVRGDSAAYFCASSPWTRGSSYNEQFFGPGTRLTVL.

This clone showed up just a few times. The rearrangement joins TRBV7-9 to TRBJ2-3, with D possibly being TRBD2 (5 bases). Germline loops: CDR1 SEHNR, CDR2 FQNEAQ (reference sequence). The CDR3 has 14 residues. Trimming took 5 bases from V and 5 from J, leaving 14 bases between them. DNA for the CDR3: TGTGCCAGCAGCCCGGGATTCTCGGGAGATACGCAGTATTTT. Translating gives CASSPGFSGDTQYF. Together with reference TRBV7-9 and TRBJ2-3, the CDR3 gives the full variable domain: DTGVSQNPRHKITKRGQNVTFRCDPISEHNRLYWYRQTLGQGPEFLTYFQNEAQLEKSRLLSDRFSAERPKGSFSTLEIQRTEQGDSAMYLCASSPGFSGDTQYFGPGTRLTVL.

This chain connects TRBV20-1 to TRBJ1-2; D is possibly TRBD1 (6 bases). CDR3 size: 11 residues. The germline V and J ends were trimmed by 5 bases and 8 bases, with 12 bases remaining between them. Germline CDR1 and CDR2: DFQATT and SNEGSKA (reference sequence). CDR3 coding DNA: TGCAGTGCTCCAGGGGTGGGCGGCTACACCTTC. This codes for CSAPGVGGYTF.

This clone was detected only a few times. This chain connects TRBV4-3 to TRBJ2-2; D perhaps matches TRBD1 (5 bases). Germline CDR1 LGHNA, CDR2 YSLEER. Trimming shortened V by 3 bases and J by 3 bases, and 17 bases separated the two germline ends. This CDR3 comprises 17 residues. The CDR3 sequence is CASSHKWQGKDTGELFF. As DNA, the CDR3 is TGCGCCAGCAGCCATAAGTGGCAGGGCAAGGACACCGGGGAGCTGTTTTTT.